A selection of T cell receptor beta chains follows, all from one sample in a study of CD8+ T cells in alopecia areata. The assay was immunoSEQ multiplex PCR, and TCRdb's table has in-frame clones only and misses some. The data show around 180,000 clones, 60% seen once. Sequenced here: CD4+ T cells sorted from blood, sampled at week 24, from a patient treated with tofacitinib. Receptors originate from a human donor with alopecia areata. Each CDR3 is given with its conserved first and last residue. The order of the fields is J gene, CDR3 length, V gene, D gene, clone size, CDR3 protein, CDR3 DNA. D genes are given only for firm matches. Clone size is shown for a subset of rows, as once, few, many or a class of expanded clone.

TRBJ2-5 | 16 | TRBV5-1 | - | - | CASSLDAGLLTGEQYF | TGCGCCAGCAGCTTGGACGCAGGGCTATTAACGGGGGAGCAGTACTTC
TRBJ2-3 | 15 | TRBV15 | - | - | CATSRDSDSTDTQYF | TGTGCCACCAGCAGAGATAGCGACAGCACAGATACGCAGTATTTT
TRBJ1-1 | 13 | TRBV29-1 | TRBD1 | - | CSGRQGGNTEAFF | TGCAGCGGAAGACAGGGAGGGAACACTGAAGCTTTCTTT
TRBJ1-1 | 15 | TRBV15 | TRBD1 | - | CATSRAPGQGTEAFF | TGTGCCACCAGCAGAGCTCCGGGACAGGGGACTGAAGCTTTCTTT
TRBJ2-6 | 18 | TRBV4-3 | TRBD2 | few | CASSLLLAGGTGANVLTF | TGCGCCAGCAGCCTCCTACTAGCGGGGGGAACTGGGGCCAACGTCCTGACTTTC
TRBJ2-7 | 14 | TRBV29-1 | - | - | CSVDLLGAAHEQYF | TGCAGCGTTGACTTACTCGGTGCGGCCCACGAGCAGTACTTC
TRBJ1-4 | 13 | TRBV29-1 | - | - | CSVEAQPNEKLFF | TGCAGCGTTGAGGCTCAGCCTAATGAAAAACTGTTTTTT
TRBJ2-2 | 15 | TRBV29-1 | - | - | CSVVTGPRVSGELFF | TGCAGCGTTGTGACAGGCCCCCGGGTGTCCGGGGAGCTGTTTTTT
TRBJ1-1 | 16 | TRBV30 | TRBD1 | - | CAWSRTGRGMDTEAFF | TGTGCCTGGAGTCGGACAGGCCGAGGTATGGACACTGAAGCTTTCTTT
TRBJ1-2 | 13 | TRBV5-1 | - | once | CASSLARDYGYTF | TGCGCCAGCAGCTTGGCCAGGGACTATGGCTACACCTTC
TRBJ2-7 | 14 | TRBV5-1 | TRBD1 | - | CASSYSQGAYEQYF | TGCGCCAGCAGCTACTCACAGGGGGCCTACGAGCAGTACTTC
TRBJ2-2 | 13 | TRBV7-8 | - | - | CASSSANTGELFF | TGTGCCAGCAGCTCAGCGAACACCGGGGAGCTGTTTTTT
TRBJ2-2 | 13 | TRBV28 | - | few | CASTQPNTGELFF | TGTGCCAGCACGCAACCGAACACCGGGGAGCTGTTTTTT
TRBJ2-7 | 14 | TRBV5-1 | - | - | CASSQYLKGNEQYF | TGCGCCAGCAGCCAATACTTAAAGGGTAACGAGCAGTACTTC